This entry lists 4 T cell receptor beta chains sequenced from one sample in a study of T cell changes during pregnancy in multiple sclerosis. The repertoire was sequenced with immunoSEQ multiplex PCR; TCRdb's copy has only in-frame clones and lacks some. Of under 65,000 clones in the sample, roughly 90% are singletons; the top ten hold about 0.64%. Sequences were derived from CD4+ T cells from peripheral blood mononuclear cells, sampled after pregnancy. The receptors were sampled from a female donor with multiple sclerosis, enrolled in a pregnancy study.

This clone was counted a single time. The gene calls are TRBV7-2 and TRBJ2-3; maybe TRBD2 (5 bases). Germline CDR1 reads SGHTA; CDR2 reads FQGNSA. V gave up 6 bases and J gave up 5 bases, with 15 bases separating them. The CDR3 contains 14 residues. CDR3: CASRPSPAVDTQYF. In nucleotides, the CDR3 is TGTGCCAGCAGACCTAGCCCGGCTGTAGATACGCAGTATTTT.

The gene calls are TRBV4-2 and TRBJ1-1; a weak D match, TRBD1 (5 bases). Germline CDR1 is LGHNA and CDR2 is YNFKEQ. Trimming stripped 2 bases from V and 2 bases from J, with 18 bases between. This CDR3 is built from 17 residues. This CDR3 reads CASSQTQEFRGNTEAFF. The CDR3 bases are TGTGCCAGCAGCCAAACCCAGGAGTTTAGGGGAAACACTGAAGCTTTCTTT.

The J gene is TRBJ2-1, the V gene TRBV6-4; 10 nucleotides align to TRBD2. Germline CDR1 and CDR2: MRHNA and SNTAGT. J lost 7 bases, V lost 4 bases, and 10 bases had no gene match. The CDR3 sequence is 16 residues long. The CDR3 sequence is CASSVIAGGVLNEQFF. CDR3 coding DNA: TGTGCCAGCAGTGTAATAGCGGGGGGCGTACTAAATGAGCAGTTCTTC.

The chain combines TRBV18 with TRBJ2-4, with D possibly being TRBD2 (6 bases). CDR3 size: 14 residues. The germline gives CDR1 KGHSH, CDR2 LQKENI. V lost 3 bases to trimming and J lost 1 base, with 7 bases between them. CDR3 residues: CASSPGGAKNIQYF. The DNA for the CDR3 is TGTGCCAGCTCACCGGGGGGTGCCAAAAACATTCAGTACTTC.